This T cell receptor beta chain was sequenced for a study of early T cells in non-severe SARS-CoV-2 infection (dated by TCRdb to 2020 to 2022). Study-level background: Because TCR sequencing relied on bulk RNA taken from unsorted whole blood, pairing of alpha and beta chains was not possible. General conclusions and limits of the study: VDJdb matching was skewed toward anti-spike CD8 responses, so virus-specific expansions were likely underestimated and private and CD4 specificities were missed.

Sequences SGHRS (CDR1) and YFSETQ (CDR2) are obtained from the germline V gene. At the junction V is shortened by 3 bases and J by 3 bases, with 9 bases in between. From its cysteine to its phenylalanine, the CDR3 spans 14 amino acids. The read is trimmed to its CDR3 DNA, 42 bases read in frame from base 1. Set within a cohort of healthcare workers in London, UK, this nested case-control study involved weekly PCR testing of nasopharyngeal swabs along with blood sampling. Healthcare workers were recruited during the week of the UK lockdown, between 23 and 31 March 2020, and followed weekly for up to roughly 16 weeks. Concerning this clonotype itself: The specificity of this receptor is unknown. One base away there is no much larger clone; base qualities are not given.

Libraries were built with 5' RACE. Sequenced on a NextSeq 500. In the TCR library protocol, unique molecular identifiers were attached to individual cDNA molecules to correct for PCR bias and sequencing error. Sequencing covered both TCR alpha and beta chains, and within each sample the abundances of alpha and beta sequences were tightly co-correlated. The paper's processing steps were these. Decombinator V4 was used to annotate TCR sequences for V gene, J gene and CDR3. TCRs were defined as expanded if a significant change between any two time points was detected under a Poisson model with p below 0.0001. Abundances of TCRs were expressed as counts per million after normalisation to the total number of TCRs sequenced in each sample. MAIT TCRs were defined by TRAV1-2 paired with TRAJ12, TRAJ20 or TRAJ33, and iNKT TCRs by TRAV10 paired with TRAJ18. VDJdb, accessed on 1 November 2021, was searched for TCRs annotated for CMV, EBV and SARS-CoV-2, and TCRs annotated for more than one antigen were excluded. TCRdb took the public reads, trimmed them with fastp at Q25, ran MiXCR for clone calling and kept in-frame beta chains. CDR3 protein duplicates are merged, each entry listing the most common genes and DNA. The V and J calls follow TCRdb's processing rather than the paper's. This sample gives tens of thousands of distinct CDR3 sequences in total; about 12% of them show up just once. 4.8% of the sample goes to the ten largest clones.

Sample: whole blood. This TCR came from an adult who was a healthcare worker with PCR-confirmed SARS-CoV-2 infection or an uninfected control (not recorded which). The chain is made from TRBV5-1 and TRBJ1-4; D gene: possibly TRBD1, on 6 matching bases. The nucleotide sequence is TGCGCCAGCAGCTCAGGGGAAGCTAATGAAAAACTGTTTTTT. Its protein is CASSSGEANEKLFF.